The rows below give T cell receptor beta chains drawn from one sample of a study of T-cell memory formation after mild COVID-19. TCRdb re-called the 5' RACE reads through MiXCR, storing one row per CDR3 protein. This table has under 250,000 distinct CDR3 sequences, about 27% appearing once. Sequencing was done on a sample of PBMCs or a T cell subset sorted from them (not recorded which). Receptor source: an adult woman who had mild COVID-19 (a few samples of this study predate the infection). Cell type and time point are not known. Both conserved end residues are part of each CDR3. The order of the fields is V gene, D gene, J gene, clone size, CDR3 length, CDR3 protein, CDR3 DNA. A D gene is named only where the DNA matches it firmly. Some rows have no size entry. The others give once, few or many, or a class for an expanded clone.

TRBV24-1	NA	TRBJ2-7	NA	13	CATSEPGAGEQYF	TGTGCCACCAGTGAGCCAGGGGCCGGGGAGCAGTACTTC
TRBV19	NA	TRBJ1-1	many	16	CASSWGPGSAAPEAFF	TGTGCCAGTAGTTGGGGGCCCGGGAGTGCTGCTCCTGAAGCTTTCTTT
TRBV24-1	TRBD1	TRBJ2-2	NA	17	CATSDTQRTGVTGELFF	TGTGCCACCAGTGATACGCAAAGGACAGGGGTCACCGGGGAGCTGTTTTTT
TRBV12-3/TRBV12-4	TRBD1	TRBJ2-2	NA	17	CASCRDRSGLNTGELFF	TGTGCCAGCTGCCGGGACAGGTCGGGCCTCAACACCGGGGAGCTGTTTTTT
TRBV12-3/TRBV12-4	TRBD2	TRBJ2-3	many	16	CASSSGTSRSTDTQYF	TGTGCCAGCAGTTCCGGGACTAGCAGGTCAACAGATACGCAGTATTTT
TRBV3-1	TRBD1	TRBJ1-3	NA	15	CASSQLDRAGNTIYF	TGTGCCAGCAGCCAACTTGACAGGGCTGGAAACACCATATATTTT
TRBV7-9	NA	TRBJ2-2	NA	13	CASSIINTGELFF	TGTGCCAGCAGCATAATAAACACCGGGGAGCTGTTTTTT
TRBV25-1	TRBD1	TRBJ1-2	NA	12	CASSVQGVGYTF	TGTGCCAGCAGTGTGCAGGGGGTCGGCTACACCTTC
TRBV4-1	NA	TRBJ1-1	NA	14	CASSQEVTGWQAFF	TGCGCCAGCAGCCAAGAGGTCACAGGGTGGCAAGCTTTCTTT
TRBV6-1	TRBD2	TRBJ2-1	few	20	CASSDSPGLAGVVGENEQFF	TGTGCCAGCAGTGACTCTCCGGGACTAGCGGGAGTCGTAGGTGAGAATGAGCAGTTCTTC
TRBV6-2/TRBV6-3	TRBD2	TRBJ2-3	NA	15	CASTHGLADTDTQYF	TGTGCCAGCACTCACGGGCTAGCGGACACAGATACGCAGTATTTT
TRBV20-1	NA	TRBJ1-5	few	15	CSARQGYRENQPQHF	TGCAGTGCTAGGCAAGGCTATCGGGAGAATCAGCCCCAGCATTTT
TRBV29-1	TRBD2	TRBJ2-3	once	14	CSVAGGPHTDTQYF	TGCAGCGTTGCGGGGGGGCCCCACACAGATACGCAGTATTTT
TRBV19	TRBD1	TRBJ2-7	NA	15	CASSTNLGQLYEQYF	TGTGCCAGTAGTACCAACCTGGGACAGTTGTACGAGCAGTACTTC
TRBV3-1	NA	TRBJ2-7	few	13	CASSQEFGYEQYF	TGTGCCAGCAGCCAAGAGTTTGGCTACGAGCAGTACTTC
TRBV7-2	NA	TRBJ2-5	NA	11	CASSPNRAQYF	TGTGCCAGCAGCCCTAACCGGGCCCAGTACTTC
TRBV12-3/TRBV12-4	NA	TRBJ2-2	NA	13	CASSGRSTGELFF	TGTGCCAGCAGTGGCAGGTCCACCGGGGAGCTGTTTTTT
TRBV4-2	TRBD2	TRBJ2-3	few	16	CASSQEVAGGRDTQYF	TGTGCCAGCAGCCAAGAGGTCGCGGGAGGTAGAGATACGCAGTATTTT
TRBV3-1	NA	TRBJ1-5	NA	16	CASSRSGGGTEQPQHF	TGTGCCAGCAGCCGCTCGGGCGGGGGTACGGAGCAGCCCCAGCATTTT
TRBV28	TRBD2	TRBJ2-2	few	17	CASSPLYSGRNTGELFF	TGTGCCAGCAGCCCCCTCTATAGCGGGAGGAACACCGGGGAGCTGTTTTTT
TRBV20-1	NA	TRBJ1-2	NA	14	CSAPTRGPNYGYTF	TGCAGTGCCCCGACGCGGGGGCCTAACTATGGCTACACCTTC
TRBV19	NA	TRBJ2-1	few	12	CASSRQSNEQFF	TGTGCCAGTAGTAGACAGAGCAATGAGCAGTTCTTC
TRBV11-2	NA	TRBJ1-2	NA	14	CASSSDTTSYGYTF	TGTGCCAGCAGCTCTGACACCACCTCCTATGGCTACACCTTC
TRBV13	TRBD1	TRBJ2-1	NA	15	CASSLIGGAYNEQFF	TGTGCCAGCAGCTTAATAGGGGGCGCCTACAATGAGCAGTTCTTC
TRBV29-1	NA	TRBJ2-1	NA	16	CSVVSLGPGAQYEQFF	TGCAGCGTTGTGAGTTTAGGGCCAGGCGCACAATATGAGCAGTTCTTC
TRBV12-3/TRBV12-4	NA	TRBJ1-2	few	12	CASSDARYGYTF	TGTGCCAGCAGTGATGCCCGCTATGGCTACACCTTC
TRBV4-1	NA	TRBJ1-2	few	14	CASSQDNDHYGYTF	TGCGCCAGCAGCCAAGATAACGACCACTATGGCTACACCTTC
TRBV20-1	NA	TRBJ1-5	NA	11	CSAVGGQPQNF	TGCAGTGCGGTAGGTGGTCAGCCCCAGAATTTT
TRBV18	NA	TRBJ2-3	NA	13	CASSRDFADTQYF	TGTGCCAGCTCACGGGATTTCGCAGATACGCAGTATTTT
TRBV24-1	NA	TRBJ2-1	NA	13	CATRGTGYNEQFF	TGTGCCACCAGAGGGACGGGGTACAATGAGCAGTTCTTC
TRBV29-1	NA	TRBJ1-2	NA	11	CSVEAGNGYTF	TGCAGCGTTGAGGCTGGAAATGGCTACACCTTC